Listed here are 22 T cell receptor beta chains from one sample, sequenced in a study of neurological immune-mediated disorders. TCRdb passed the 5' RACE reads through MiXCR, listing each CDR3 protein once. Among 28,000 or so distinct CDR3 sequences listed, approximately 21% were seen once. Sequencing input: PBMCs. The receptors shown here come from a woman in her sixties or seventies in good health.

As for this clonotype: Relative to the germline gene, one junction end is altered; a read error may explain this. The chain employs TRBV5-5 and TRBJ2-5; 8 positions match TRBD1. Germline loops: CDR1 SGHKS, CDR2 YYEKEE (reference sequence). CDR3 length: 14 amino acids. The CDR3 DNA sequence: TGCGCCAGCCGGGCAGGGGGCTTCCAAAAGACCCAGTACTTC. It is translated as CASRAGGFQKTQYF.

This clonotype was seen repeatedly, ten times or more. This chain connects TRBV7-9 to TRBJ1-5; 10 positions match TRBD1. This CDR3 has 15 residues. From germline, CDR1 is SEHNR and CDR2 FQNEAQ (reference sequence). J was trimmed by 8 bases and V by 5 bases; bases with no gene match: 9. CDR3 in DNA: TGTGCCAGCAGCCAGGGACAGGGGTCGATCAAGCCCCAGCATTTT. It is translated as CASSQGQGSIKPQHF.

This clonotype was seen at least ten times. The chain recombines TRBV18 with TRBJ2-3; D is perhaps TRBD2 (6 bases). The CDR3 runs 14 residues. Germline loops: CDR1 KGHSH, CDR2 LQKENI. V dropped 8 bases and J dropped 2 bases, with 14 bases sitting between them. CDR3 nucleotide sequence: TGTGCCAGCCCGTATAGCGGAACCACAGATACGCAGTATTTT. It yields the protein CASPYSGTTDTQYF.

The gene calls are TRBV14 and TRBJ2-7, with no clear D. V was trimmed by 4 bases and J by 3 bases, leaving 7 bases between them. The CDR3 is 12 residues long. Per the germline V gene, CDR1 is SGHDN and CDR2 is FVKESK. CDR3 protein: CASSLNIYEQYF. CDR3 nucleotide sequence: TGTGCCAGCAGCCTAAATATCTACGAGCAGTACTTC.

This clonotype was detected ten times or more. V gene TRBV2 combines with J gene TRBJ2-1; D unresolved. CDR3 length equals 10 residues. Per the germline V gene, CDR1 is SNHLY and CDR2 is FYNNEI. The ends were cut back, 6 bases at V and 8 bases at J, with 5 bases in the middle. DNA for the CDR3: TGTGCCAGCAGGATTTATGAGCAGTTCTTC. As protein: CASRIYEQFF. The complete variable domain, with remaining parts taken from reference TRBV2 and TRBJ2-1, reads EPEVTQTPSHQVTQMGQEVILRCVPISNHLYFYWYRQILGQKVEFLVSFYNNEISEKSEIFDDQFSVERPDGSNFTLKIRSTKLEDSAMYFCASRIYEQFFGPGTRLTVL.

There are many counts of this clonotype. The chain links TRBV19 to TRBJ2-3; TRBD2 matches at 8 bases. CDR1 and CDR2 (germline): LNHDA, SQIVND (reference sequence). Trimming at V came to 6 bases and at J to 6 bases, leaving 14 bases not matched to a gene. The CDR3 totals 16 residues. The CDR3 nucleotides are TGTGCCAGTAGCCACCCCGGGGGGGTATCAGGTGATACGCAGTATTTT. Its protein is CASSHPGGVSGDTQYF.

This clonotype was picked up many times. The chain carries TRBV6-5 and TRBJ2-5; TRBD1 is a possible D gene (7 bases). Trimming removed 4 bases at V and 7 bases at J, with 10 bases between. Germline V CDR1 and CDR2: MNHEY, SVGAGI. CDR3 size: 12 residues. DNA for the CDR3: TGTGCCAGCAGTTCAGGGGGGAGGACCCAGTACTTC. Protein product: CASSSGGRTQYF.

This clonotype occurred many times. This chain joins TRBV5-6 and TRBJ2-3, with D possibly being TRBD2 (6 bases). CDR1 is SGHDT and CDR2 is YYEEEE in the germline V gene. The ends were cut back, 4 bases at V and 2 bases at J, with 17 bases in the middle. The CDR3 covers 16 residues. CDR3 region: CASSARLDYYTDTQYF. The CDR3 DNA is TGTGCCAGCAGCGCCCGACTAGACTACTACACAGATACGCAGTATTTT.

In this sample, this clonotype turned up many times. V usage is TRBV29-1 and J usage is TRBJ2-7; TRBD1 or TRBD2 may be the D gene (7 bases each). In germline, CDR1 is SQVTM, CDR2 ANQGSEA. Deletions cut 4 bases from V and 0 bases from J, with 13 bases between. The CDR3 is 14 amino acids. CDR3 sequence (DNA): TGCAGCGTTGGGGAGGGACAGTTCTCCTACGAGCAGTACTTC. Translating gives CSVGEGQFSYEQYF.

This clonotype was counted between two and nine times. The V call is TRBV30, the J call TRBJ1-2, with 8 nucleotides matching TRBD1. Germline values: CDR1 GTSNPN, CDR2 SVGIG (reference sequence). Losses at the gene ends were 1 base for V and 4 bases for J; bases not matched to a gene: 5. This CDR3 has 14 residues. The CDR3 nucleotides are TGTGCCTGGAGTGCTGACAGGGGTGGCTATGGCTACACCTTC. It translates to CAWSADRGGYGYTF.

This clonotype was picked up many times. The V call is TRBV5-5, the J call TRBJ2-2; no clear D gene. CDR1 is SGHKS, CDR2 YYEKEE, per germline (reference sequence). This CDR3 is 14 amino acids long. Trimming shortened V by 7 bases and J by 5 bases, and 15 bases separated the two germline ends. DNA of the CDR3: TGTGCCAGCGCTATGAATGTGATGACCGGGGAGCTGTTTTTT. Its protein is CASAMNVMTGELFF.

This clonotype was seen at least ten times. The V call is TRBV20-1, the J call TRBJ2-2; the match to TRBD1 covers 8 bases. CDR3 length equals 15 residues. J was trimmed by 1 base and V by 6 bases; bases with no gene match: 7. CDR1 is DFQATT and CDR2 is SNEGSKA in the germline V gene (reference sequence). The CDR3: CSAQDRDENTGELFF. The CDR3 nucleotides are TGCAGTGCCCAGGACAGGGATGAGAACACCGGGGAGCTGTTTTTT.

This clonotype was counted ten times or more. The chain has TRBV5-1 and TRBJ2-1; 7 bases are shared with TRBD1. This CDR3 region has 14 residues. The J segment lost 5 bases and the V segment lost 3 bases, leaving 5 bases of the junction unmatched. The germline gives CDR1 SGHRS, CDR2 YFSETQ. CDR3 residues: CASSSRGWNNEQFF. The CDR3 nucleotides are TGCGCCAGCAGCTCCAGGGGGTGGAACAATGAGCAGTTCTTC.

The table lists this clonotype with many counts. The chain joins TRBV20-1 to TRBJ2-3; D call uncertain. Trimming shortened V by 6 bases and J by 5 bases, and 12 bases separated the two germline ends. This CDR3 is built from 12 residues. The germline V gene has CDR1 DFQATT and CDR2 SNEGSKA (reference sequence). The CDR3: CSARVWGDTQYF. For the CDR3, the DNA is TGCAGTGCCCGAGTGTGGGGAGATACGCAGTATTTT.

At least ten counts were recorded for this clonotype. The V and J genes are TRBV12-3 or TRBV12-4 and TRBJ2-2; D unclear. CDR3 length: 12 amino acids. With 8 bases removed from V and 3 bases from J, the gap between germline ends came to 7 bases. In nucleotides, the CDR3 is TGTGCCAGCCACGCGGACACCGGGGAGCTGTTTTTT. This codes for CASHADTGELFF.

This clonotype appeared many times. The chain couples TRBV28 to TRBJ2-5; D perhaps matches TRBD2 (6 bases). V gave up 3 bases and J gave up 4 bases, with 15 bases separating them. CDR1 MDHEN and CDR2 SYDVKM come from the germline V gene. The CDR3 is made up of 15 amino acids. CDR3 loop: CASSLRGAGRETQYF. The CDR3 region has the DNA TGTGCCAGCAGTTTGCGGGGCGCGGGGCGAGAGACCCAGTACTTC.

This chain uses TRBV5-1 with TRBJ2-5; 10 nucleotides align to TRBD2. This CDR3 spans 15 amino acids. V was clipped by 0 bases and J by 5 bases; unmatched bases: 4. Germline assignment: CDR1 SGHRS and CDR2 YFSETQ. The CDR3 nucleotides read TGCGCCAGCAGCTTGGAGGCTAGCGGGAGTGAGACCCAGTACTTC. It specifies CASSLEASGSETQYF.

There are many counts of this clonotype. The chain carries TRBV7-2 and TRBJ1-6; 8 bases map to TRBD1. The CDR3 is 17 residues long. Germline-derived CDR1 and CDR2 are SGHTA and FQGNSA. Trimming took 2 bases from V and 7 from J; bases not matched to a gene: 10. CDR3 in DNA: TGTGCCAGCAGCTTATGGAGCCAGGGGGCAGGCAATTCACCCCTCCACTTT. The encoded protein is CASSLWSQGAGNSPLHF.

This clonotype was seen ten or more times. The chain carries TRBV5-1 and TRBJ2-7; D may be TRBD2 (7 bases). V was shortened by 4 bases and J by 10 bases, with 21 bases between the two germline ends. The CDR3 spans 14 residues. Germline V gives CDR1 SGHRS, CDR2 YFSETQ. The CDR3 loop reads CASSRGAGAQEQYF. CDR3 in DNA: TGCGCCAGCAGCCGAGGGGCGGGGGCGCAAGAACAGTACTTC.

The table lists this clonotype with many counts. This chain uses TRBV29-1 with TRBJ2-4; a possible D gene is TRBD1 (6 bases). The CDR3 has 13 amino acids. Trimming pared 7 bases from V and 0 bases from J, leaving 10 bases between. Germline V gene data show CDR1 as SQVTM and CDR2 as ANQGSEA. The CDR3 sequence: CSALGGAKNIQYF. The CDR3 DNA reads TGCAGCGCTCTAGGGGGAGCCAAAAACATTCAGTACTTC. Full variable domain (rest looked up from reference TRBV29-1 and TRBJ2-4): SAVISQKPSRDICQRGTSLTIQCQVDSQVTMMFWYRQQPGQSLTLIATANQGSEATYESGFVIDKFPISRPNLTFSTLTVSNMSPEDSSIYLCSALGGAKNIQYFGAGTRLSVL.

There are many counts of this clonotype. The chain couples TRBV7-2 to TRBJ1-2, with a weak D call TRBD1 (6 bases). Germline V gene data show CDR1 as SGHTA and CDR2 as FQGNSA. The CDR3 contains 13 residues. Trimming pared 3 bases from V and 7 bases from J, leaving 12 bases between. CDR3 nucleotide sequence: TGTGCCAGCAGCTTGGACAGTTCATCTGGCTACACCTTC. This codes for CASSLDSSSGYTF.

This clonotype was detected many times. This CDR3 is CAVTPGGVGYTF. CDR3 in DNA: TGTGCCGTCACCCCAGGCGGCGTGGGCTACACCTTC. V usage is TRBV28 and J usage is TRBJ1-2; D is undetermined. Trimming pared 11 bases from V and 8 bases from J, leaving 18 bases between. Germline CDR1 and CDR2: MDHEN and SYDVKM. The CDR3 is 12 residues long.